Reported below is one T cell receptor beta chain. The sample originates from a study of cytomegalovirus exposure and HLA in healthy donors. The CDR3 is 17 residues long. Germline CDR1 and CDR2: MDHEN and SYDVKM. V shed 2 bases and J shed 0 bases, with 14 bases lying between them. Donors likely had unrecorded immune exposures despite being nominally healthy when sampled. Researchers ran the PCR with 60 Vbeta and 13 Jbeta primers. Libraries were prepared by immunoSEQ multiplex PCR; TCRdb keeps only in-frame clonotypes and omits some of them. The table records about 200,000 clones, more than 80% of them present only once.

Sequences were obtained from PBMCs. The receptor comes from a man aged 30-40 years in good health and CMV-seronegative. This chain uses TRBV28 with TRBJ1-5, with D uncertain. The CDR3 DNA reads TGTGCCAGCAGTTTACCCCCTACGCTCTATAGCAATCAGCCCCAGCATTTT. Translated, it gives CASSLPPTLYSNQPQHF.